This TCR beta chain was sequenced in a study of beta chain features in type 1 diabetes (dated by TCRdb to 2017 to 2018). About the study as a whole: Mean age, gender distribution, total cell number and subset yield did not differ between patients and healthy donors. Regulatory and stem cell-like memory subsets were isolated from only 8 patients and roughly eight healthy donors, whereas naive and central memory subsets came from all 28 donors. Across all samples, almost 110 million sorted cells were examined, and cell number per subset correlated strongly with RNA yield. The study compared the TCRB repertoires of sorted circulating CD4+ T cell subsets in recently diagnosed type 1 diabetes patients with those in matched healthy donors.

From each donor, a single peripheral blood sample of roughly 0.11 L on average was drawn into heparinised tubes. A BD FACSAria II and a panel including CD45RO, CCR7, CD25, CD127, CD95 and CD27 were used to sort naive, central memory, regulatory and stem cell-like memory CD4+ T cells. All sorted populations exceeded 95% purity. Right away, PBMCs were isolated by Lymphoprep density gradient centrifugation and were stained directly, with no culture step. Samples were stained and sorted in pairs, with one healthy donor and one patient per experiment, so that batch effects were minimized. All of the isolated RNA was reverse transcribed with the High Capacity cDNA Reverse Transcription Kit, so expressed TCRB transcripts were sequenced. For stem cell-like memory T cell samples, survey-depth immunoSEQ sequencing was used, averaging about 970,000 total reads per sample. Sorted cells were lysed in RLT buffer, and RNA was extracted using DNase-treated RNeasy Micro or Mini kits according to cell number. To prevent cross-contamination, every cell subset was processed on its own, while patient and healthy donor samples were processed together. The immunoSEQ multiplex PCR was used to amplify TCRB sequences from cDNA, generating 87-bp fragments that spanned the CDR3 region. Sequencing of the amplicons was done on the Illumina HiSeq platform. The source study handled its data this way. PCR bias was corrected computationally using synthetic template baselines, and reads within Hamming distance 2 were collapsed, with unmergeable singletons discarded. Reads were aligned against IMGT so that V, D and J genes, CDR3 length and insertions or deletions at six rearrangement sites could be assigned. Clonotype counts were normalized to sorted cell number within each subset before computing true diversity and Gini coefficients with the tcR R package. Repertoire sharing was quantified using the overlap coefficient calculated on TCRB nucleotide sequences. The table was pulled from immuneACCESS by TCRdb, which kept in-frame rearrangements only. Such tables lose some clones; where checked, under half of the loss comes from unresolved V genes, and the rest has no known cause. The DNA gave D and trimming, while V, J and clone size come from that table. This sample is represented by 45,000 to 60,000 clones; roughly 47% of them were singletons. 0.1% to 0.15% of the sample belongs to the ten largest clones.

A note on this clone: Its antigen remains undetermined. The record has no base qualities; no much larger clone is one base away.

Reading the germline V gene gives CDR1 MNHNS and CDR2 SASEGT. V was cut back by 5 bases and J by 5 bases, leaving a gap of 9 bases between them. Reading from cysteine to phenylalanine, the CDR3 counts 12 amino acids. Only the CDR3 DNA stays, 36 bases, in frame from base 1. General conclusions and limits of the study: Because cDNA rather than genomic DNA was sequenced, highly expressing activated cells could have been over-represented, although no difference in activation and CD3 levels was found between groups. In all four CD4+ subsets, TCRB CDR3 length was moderately but significantly shorter in type 1 diabetes patients. At VDJ recombination sites, patients with type 1 diabetes made fewer insertions and deleted more nucleotides, a pattern implying thymic rearrangement abnormalities. PCR might favor shorter templates, but patient and control samples were amplified and corrected together, so any skew would affect both groups equally. Naive, central memory and regulatory TCRB repertoires appeared more similar among patients than among healthy donors. Only small numbers of individuals were included in the HLA sub-analyses, which left unresolved whether HLA type had any influence on TCRB rearrangement.

This TCR was recovered from a man younger than 40 with type 1 diabetes. The chain employs TRBV6-1 and TRBJ2-5; no D gene can be assigned with confidence. Sequencing was done on a sample of stem cell memory CD4+ T cells from blood. The cell subset or site tag for this specimen amounts to: stem cell-like memory CD4+ T cells. For the CDR3, the sequence is CASSFARETQYF. In nucleotide form, the sequence is TGTGCCAGCAGTTTTGCCCGGGAGACCCAGTACTTC.